The 18 T cell receptor beta chains presented below share a single source sample, sequenced in a study of blood T cell repertoires in COVID-19. Assay: immunoSEQ multiplex PCR; the TCRdb copy retains only in-frame clones and omits some. The sample gives about 250,000 clones, 85% to 90% of which show up once; approximately 1.7% is in the top ten. The sequenced sample consisted of PBMCs or T cells enriched from blood (not recorded which). Source of these receptors: a middle-aged man who had recovered from COVID-19.

The chain couples TRBV4-3 to TRBJ1-1; 7 bases are shared with TRBD1. Per germline, CDR1 LGHNA and CDR2 YSLEER. Unmatched junction bases numbered 3, after V lost 4 bases and J lost 1 base. There are 14 residues in the CDR3. CDR3 in amino acids: CASSLGQENTEAFF. The CDR3 coding sequence is TGCGCCAGCAGCCTAGGACAGGAGAACACTGAAGCTTTCTTT.

The chain couples TRBV4-2 to TRBJ1-1; maybe TRBD1 (5 bases). The length of the CDR3 is 16 residues. Germline CDR1 is LGHNA and CDR2 is YNFKEQ. Trimming took off 1 base at V and 1 base at J, with 13 bases between the two ends. The CDR3 region is CASSQGEGMENTEAFF. In DNA form, the CDR3 reads TGTGCCAGCAGCCAAGGGGAGGGGATGGAGAACACTGAAGCTTTCTTT.

The chain recombines TRBV12-3 or TRBV12-4 with TRBJ1-6; 7 nucleotides match TRBD1. With 5 bases clipped from V and 16 bases from J, the junction kept 5 bases outside the gene matches. This CDR3 region has 11 residues. As DNA, the CDR3 is TGTGCCAGCAGTCCCACAGGGGTACTCCACTTT. Its protein is CASSPTGVLHF.

V usage is TRBV6-5 and J usage is TRBJ1-2, with D perhaps TRBD1 (6 bases). Germline values: CDR1 MNHEY, CDR2 SVGAGI. The CDR3 sequence is 15 residues long. Trimming shortened V by 7 bases and J by 1 base, and 16 bases separated the two germline ends. CDR3 residues: CASMSGGGGNYGYTF. In DNA form, the CDR3 reads TGTGCCAGCATGAGTGGAGGGGGGGGTAACTATGGCTACACCTTC.

Only one count was recorded for this clone. This sequence joins TRBV6-5 and TRBJ2-1; TRBD2 matches 7 bases. Trimming took 2 bases from V and 7 from J; bases not matched to a gene: 11. The V gene's germline CDR1 is MNHEY and CDR2 SVGAGI. The length of the CDR3 is 16 residues. In DNA form, the CDR3 reads TGTGCCAGCAGTTACCCCACCGGGACTATCCCGAATGAGCAGTTCTTC. This codes for CASSYPTGTIPNEQFF.

The CDR3 reads CASSHGGQGSPLHF. The CDR3 region has the DNA TGTGCCAGCAGCCACGGGGGACAGGGGTCACCCCTCCACTTT. The V gene is TRBV7-9, the J gene TRBJ1-6; 10 bases line up with TRBD1. CDR3 length: 14 amino acids. Looked up from germline, CDR1 is SEHNR and CDR2 is FQNEAQ (reference sequence). J was trimmed by 10 bases and V by 5 bases; bases with no gene match: 5.

The chain carries TRBV7-3 and TRBJ2-1, with TRBD2 identical over 8 bases. The CDR3 runs 16 residues. V lost 5 bases to trimming and J lost 4 bases; unmatched junction nucleotides: 10. CDR1 is SGHTA and CDR2 is FQGTGA in the germline V gene. This CDR3 is CASSPVTGGPYNEQFF. CDR3 DNA: TGTGCCAGCAGCCCCGTGACGGGGGGGCCGTACAATGAGCAGTTCTTC.

The V call is TRBV5-1, the J call TRBJ2-7, with a possible D match to TRBD2 (5 bases). The CDR3 runs to 15 residues. Germline values: CDR1 SGHRS, CDR2 YFSETQ. V was clipped by 8 bases and J by 6 bases, with 24 bases between them. This CDR3 reads CASSSWGEQYREQYF. As DNA, the CDR3 is TGCGCCAGTAGCAGCTGGGGAGAACAGTATCGCGAGCAGTACTTC.

The table lists this clone with a count of one. A much larger clone differs by one base, so this may be a read error. The chain uses TRBV19 and TRBJ1-5, with TRBD1 matching 7 bases. The DNA matches TRBJ2-3 better at its end, which makes the J call doubtful. Germline lookup yields CDR1 LNHDA and CDR2 SQIVND (reference sequence). The CDR3 contains 21 residues. Here the CDR3 reads CASSILDFFLTGSGSNQPQYF. DNA for the CDR3: TGTGCCAGTAGTATATTGGATTTTTTTCTGACAGGGTCGGGAAGCAATCAGCCCCAGTATTTT.

J is TRBJ1-3 and V is TRBV5-8, with TRBD1 as a possible D gene (5 bases). V was pared by 3 bases and J by 3 bases, with 13 bases between. CDR1 and CDR2 from the germline V gene are SGHTS and YDEGEE. The CDR3 is 15 residues long. The CDR3 sequence: CASSWGVTGGNTIYF. The CDR3 DNA reads as TGTGCCAGCAGCTGGGGGGTCACAGGTGGAAACACCATATATTTT.

The rearrangement uses TRBV7-9 and TRBJ2-5; D might be TRBD1 (6 bases). V lost 2 bases to trimming and J lost 4 bases, with 11 bases between them. This CDR3 is 14 amino acids long. Per the germline V gene, CDR1 is SEHNR and CDR2 is FQNEAQ (reference sequence). This CDR3 is CASSLTGLGETQYF. In DNA, the CDR3 is TGTGCCAGCAGCTTAACAGGGTTGGGAGAGACCCAGTACTTC. The full variable domain, completed using reference TRBV7-9 and TRBJ2-5, is DTGVSQNPRHKITKRGQNVTFRCDPISEHNRLYWYRQTLGQGPEFLTYFQNEAQLEKSRLLSDRFSAERPKGSFSTLEIQRTEQGDSAMYLCASSLTGLGETQYFGPGTRLLVL.

V is TRBV4-1 and J is TRBJ2-1; 9 bases match TRBD1. This CDR3 is built from 16 residues. Germline CDR1 and CDR2: MGHRA and YSYEKL. V was pared by 4 bases and J by 4 bases, with 8 bases of the junction left unmatched. Written as DNA, the CDR3 is TGCGCCAGCAGCCCGATACCGGGACAGGGATACAATGAGCAGTTCTTC. It translates to CASSPIPGQGYNEQFF.

This chain links TRBV27 with TRBJ1-4; 9 positions agree with TRBD1. Per the germline V gene, CDR1 is MNHEY and CDR2 is SMNVEV (reference sequence). The CDR3 is 13 residues long. With V trimmed by 6 bases and J by 7 bases, 3 bases remained unmatched. This chain's CDR3 is CASRRQGGEKLFF. CDR3 DNA: TGTGCCAGCAGAAGACAGGGGGGTGAAAAACTGTTTTTT. Variable domain in full (rest from reference TRBV27 and TRBJ1-4): EAQVTQNPRYLITVTGKKLTVTCSQNMNHEYMSWYRQDPGLGLRQIYYSMNVEVTDKGDVPEGYKVSRKEKRNFPLILESPSPNQTSLYFCASRRQGGEKLFFGSGTQLSVL.

V and J are TRBV7-3 and TRBJ1-1; D gene ambiguous. Germline V gives CDR1 SGHTA, CDR2 FQGTGA. Trimming pared 2 bases from V and 5 bases from J, leaving 12 bases between. This CDR3 is 14 amino acids long. The CDR3 is CASSLVSSVTEAFF. Here the CDR3 DNA reads TGTGCCAGCAGCTTAGTATCGTCAGTTACTGAAGCTTTCTTT.

This rearrangement joins TRBV28 to TRBJ2-7; 11 nucleotides agree with TRBD2. From germline, CDR1 is MDHEN and CDR2 SYDVKM. The CDR3 runs 14 residues. The junction had 8 bases not matched to a gene; V was cut back by 8 bases and J by 5 bases. The CDR3 sequence is CASGIAGGPDEQYF. Written as DNA, the CDR3 is TGTGCCAGCGGCATAGCGGGAGGGCCTGACGAGCAGTACTTC.

J is TRBJ2-3 and V is TRBV2; a possible D gene is TRBD1 (6 bases). Germline lookup yields CDR1 SNHLY and CDR2 FYNNEI. The CDR3 is made up of 15 amino acids. V was clipped by 6 bases and J by 3 bases, with 16 bases between them. The CDR3 DNA follows: TGTGCCAGCAGACCACAGCAGGGGTGGACAGATACGCAGTATTTT. Its translation is CASRPQQGWTDTQYF.

As for this clone: Germline is not matched at one junction end, which may reflect a read error. This chain joins TRBV6-5 and TRBJ2-1; TRBD1 agrees at 7 bases. From germline, CDR1 is MNHEY and CDR2 SVGAGI. The CDR3 runs 14 residues. The DNA of the CDR3 is TGTGCCAGCAGATACTCGGGACAGAAGATTGAGCAGTTCTTC. It encodes CASRYSGQKIEQFF.

The chain recombines TRBV29-1 with TRBJ1-5; TRBD1 might be the D (6 bases). Trimming left V 7 bases short and J 2 bases short, with 12 bases between. The CDR3 length is 13 residues. From germline, CDR1 is SQVTM and CDR2 ANQGSEA. CDR3 protein: CSGLRQGNQPQHF. The CDR3 coding sequence is TGCAGCGGACTACGACAGGGCAATCAGCCCCAGCATTTT. Complete variable domain (other parts from reference TRBV29-1 and TRBJ1-5): SAVISQKPSRDICQRGTSLTIQCQVDSQVTMMFWYRQQPGQSLTLIATANQGSEATYESGFVIDKFPISRPNLTFSTLTVSNMSPEDSSIYLCSGLRQGNQPQHFGDGTRLSIL.